This T cell receptor (beta chain) was recovered during a study of tumor-infiltrating lymphocytes in localized non-small cell lung cancer. Study-wide background: Each patient gave resected tumor and non-adjacent uninvolved lung tissue. Regarding the study as a whole: Not all patients were TCR sequenced, owing to tissue quantity. Higher tumor T cell infiltration than in uninvolved lung was supported by TCRbeta sequencing.

Clones were read by immunoSEQ multiplex PCR, and TCRdb kept only the in-frame ones, dropping some. The data contain approximately 8,000 clones, 65% to 85% of them singletons. As to this clone: Antigen: not known.

Sequenced input: uninvolved lung tissue not adjacent to the tumor. This receptor was obtained from a human donor with non-small cell lung cancer.

Here the CDR3 reads CATSRDRVAIRVSNQPQHF. The CDR3 DNA sequence: TGTGCCACCAGCAGAGATAGGGTGGCGATTCGGGTCAGCAATCAGCCCCAGCATTTT. This chain joins TRBV15 and TRBJ1-5; D gene ambiguous. V lost 0 bases and J 1 base, leaving 19 bases between the germline ends. The CDR3 runs to 19 residues. Germline CDR1 is LNHNV and CDR2 is YYDKDF (reference sequence).